This T cell receptor (beta chain) was retrieved from a study of regulatory T cells in long-lasting Graves disease. Study-wide background: In persistent Graves' disease, antithyroid drugs had been taken for over 5 years and TSH receptor antibodies stayed positive.

Time point here: persistent/refractory GD, antithyroid drugs over 5 years with positive TRAb. Extracted PBMC RNA gave rise to the TCR library. Arm-PCR of CDR3 regions with iRepertoire HTBI primers generated TCR beta libraries. TCRdb fed the multiplex PCR reads into MiXCR, producing one record per CDR3 protein. In the table there are about 430,000 distinct CDR3 sequences, around a fifth of which are singletons. About this clonotype: The antigen is unknown.

Findings and limits, study-wide: New patients shared some 890 public clonotypes, fewer than the approximately 2,500 shared by persistent patients.

The specimen comprised peripheral blood mononuclear cells (PBMCs), sampled when the disease was refractory, from a patient treated with antithyroid drugs. The source of this sequence is a female donor with Graves disease.

The CDR3 protein is CASSPNGLAAYEQYF. For the CDR3, the DNA is TGCGCCAGCAGCCCGAATGGACTAGCGGCTTACGAGCAGTACTTC. The J gene is TRBJ2-7, the V gene TRBV4-1; 10 positions agree with TRBD2. Losses at the gene ends were 4 bases for V and 4 bases for J; bases not matched to a gene: 7. Germline loops: CDR1 MGHRA, CDR2 YSYEKL. CDR3 length: 15 residues.